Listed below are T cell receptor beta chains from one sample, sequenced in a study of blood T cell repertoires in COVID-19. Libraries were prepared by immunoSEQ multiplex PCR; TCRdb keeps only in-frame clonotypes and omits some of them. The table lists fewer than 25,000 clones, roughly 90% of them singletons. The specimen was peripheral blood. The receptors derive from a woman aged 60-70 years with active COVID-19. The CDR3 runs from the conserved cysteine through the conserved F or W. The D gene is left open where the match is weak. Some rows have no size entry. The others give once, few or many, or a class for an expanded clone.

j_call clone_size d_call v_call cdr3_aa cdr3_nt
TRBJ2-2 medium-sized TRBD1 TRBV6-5 CASKSTGDTGELFF TGTGCCAGCAAATCGACAGGGGACACCGGGGAGCTGTTTTTT
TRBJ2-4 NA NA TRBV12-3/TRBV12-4 CASQSAKNIQYF TGTGCCAGCCAAAGCGCCAAAAACATTCAGTACTTC
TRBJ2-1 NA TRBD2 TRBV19 CASRRTSGRNEQFF TGTGCCAGTAGAAGGACTAGCGGGCGCAATGAGCAGTTCTTC
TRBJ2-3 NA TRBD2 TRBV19 CASAGARLAMGTDTQYF TGTGCCAGTGCTGGGGCACGACTAGCGATGGGCACAGATACGCAGTATTTT
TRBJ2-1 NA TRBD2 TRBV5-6 CASSPRTSGGYNEQFF TGTGCCAGCAGCCCGAGGACTAGCGGGGGATACAATGAGCAGTTCTTC
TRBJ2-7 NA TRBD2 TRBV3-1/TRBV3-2 CASSQSRGVSGVPQYF TGTGCCAGCAGCCAGTCCCGCGGGGTTAGCGGGGTCCCTCAGTACTTC
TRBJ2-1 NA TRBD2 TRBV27 CASSTRRGGSNEQFF TGTGCCAGCAGCACCCGGCGGGGGGGTTCCAATGAGCAGTTCTTC
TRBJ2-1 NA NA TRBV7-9 CASSLSTGSSYNEQFF TGTGCCAGCAGCCTCTCAACAGGGAGCTCCTACAATGAGCAGTTCTTC
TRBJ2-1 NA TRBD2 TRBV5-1 CASSLDSSGTPRFF TGCGCCAGCAGCTTGGACTCGAGCGGGACTCCGCGGTTCTTC
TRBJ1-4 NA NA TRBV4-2 CASSQVPLATGTNEKLFF TGTGCCAGCAGCCAAGTCCCGCTGGCGACCGGGACTAATGAAAAACTGTTTTTT
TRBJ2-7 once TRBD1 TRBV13 CASSLDRGSYEQYF TGTGCCAGCAGCTTAGACAGGGGGTCCTACGAGCAGTACTTC
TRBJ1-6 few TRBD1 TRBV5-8 CASSTGQGPRNSPLHF TGTGCCAGCAGCACCGGACAGGGGCCCAGGAATTCACCCCTCCACTTT
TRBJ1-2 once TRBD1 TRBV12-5 CASGRDSYGYTF TGTGCTAGTGGTCGGGACAGCTATGGCTACACCTTC
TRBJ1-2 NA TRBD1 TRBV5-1 CASGQGGLIGGDGYTF TGCGCCAGCGGGCAAGGGGGCTTAATCGGTGGAGATGGCTACACCTTC
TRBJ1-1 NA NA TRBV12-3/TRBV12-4 CASEETGATEAFF TGTGCCAGCGAAGAAACAGGCGCCACTGAAGCTTTCTTT
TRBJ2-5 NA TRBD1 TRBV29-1 CSVEPDRGRVETQYF TGCAGCGTTGAACCAGACAGGGGGCGTGTGGAGACCCAGTACTTC
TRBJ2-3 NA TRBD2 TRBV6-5 CASSRVAGDTDTQYF TGTGCCAGCTCTAGGGTAGCGGGGGACACAGATACGCAGTATTTT
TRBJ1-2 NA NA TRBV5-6 CASRFDTANYGYTF TGTGCCAGCAGATTCGACACAGCTAACTATGGCTACACCTTC
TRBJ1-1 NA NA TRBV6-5 CASSYGYGGARTEAFF TGTGCCAGCAGTTACGGATATGGGGGCGCAAGAACTGAAGCTTTCTTT
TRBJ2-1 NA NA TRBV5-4 CASSTMSGLSYRSYNEQFF TGTGCCAGCAGCACAATGTCGGGACTTTCTTACCGCTCCTACAATGAGCAGTTCTTC
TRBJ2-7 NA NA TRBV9 CASSADSVPYEQYF TGTGCCAGCAGCGCAGACAGTGTACCCTACGAGCAGTACTTC
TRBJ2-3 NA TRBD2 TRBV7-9 CASSSIAGGRTDTQYF TGTGCCAGCAGCTCCATAGCGGGGGGGCGCACAGATACGCAGTATTTT
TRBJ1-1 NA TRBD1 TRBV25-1 CASSPRDRVNTEAFF TGTGCCAGCAGTCCACGGGACAGAGTGAACACTGAAGCTTTCTTT
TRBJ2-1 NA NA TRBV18 CASSPTRGSSYNEQFF TGTGCCAGCTCGCCCACCCGGGGAAGCTCCTACAATGAGCAGTTCTTC
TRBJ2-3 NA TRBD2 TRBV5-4 CASSLGGLAGGPVDTQYF TGTGCCAGCAGCTTGGGGGGCCTAGCGGGGGGCCCCGTGGATACGCAGTATTTT
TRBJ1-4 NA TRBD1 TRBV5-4 CAITDRGQEEKLFF TGTGCCATCACGGACAGGGGGCAAGAAGAAAAACTGTTTTTT
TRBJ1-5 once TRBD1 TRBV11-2 CASSWTGRHQPQHF TGTGCCAGCAGCTGGACAGGGAGACATCAGCCCCAGCATTTT
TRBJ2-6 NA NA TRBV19 CASSIIRPSGANVLTF TGTGCCAGTAGTATAATCAGGCCCTCTGGGGCCAACGTCCTGACTTTC
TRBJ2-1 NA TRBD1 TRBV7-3 CASSRGQGRNEQFF TGTGCCAGCAGCCGGGGACAGGGGCGCAATGAGCAGTTCTTC
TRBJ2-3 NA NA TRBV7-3 CASSVGGAGGGTDTQYF TGTGCCAGCAGCGTAGGGGGCGCCGGGGGAGGCACAGATACGCAGTATTTT
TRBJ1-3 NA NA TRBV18 CASSPDSSGNTIYF TGTGCCAGCTCACCGGACAGCTCTGGAAACACCATATATTTT
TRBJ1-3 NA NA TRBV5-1 CASSLGQVSGNTIYF TGCGCCAGCAGCTTGGGACAGGTCTCTGGAAACACCATATATTTT
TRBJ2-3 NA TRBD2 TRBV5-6 CASSFNLAGGTDTQYF TGTGCCAGCAGCTTTAATCTAGCGGGGGGGACAGATACGCAGTATTTT
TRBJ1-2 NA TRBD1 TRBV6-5 CASTPGGGYRYTF TGTGCCAGCACCCCCGGAGGGGGCTATCGCTACACCTTC
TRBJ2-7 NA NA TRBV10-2 CASSDGQVLREQYF TGCGCCAGCAGTGATGGGCAGGTGCTTCGTGAGCAGTACTTC
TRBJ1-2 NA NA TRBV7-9 CASSLTEEDGYTF TGTGCCAGCAGCTTAACCGAGGAGGATGGCTACACCTTC
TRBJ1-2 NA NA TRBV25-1 CASSEQGRGYTF TGTGCCAGCAGTGAACAGGGGCGCGGCTACACCTTC
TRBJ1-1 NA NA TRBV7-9 CASSPGHLNTEAFF TGTGCCAGCAGCCCAGGACACCTCAACACTGAAGCTTTCTTT
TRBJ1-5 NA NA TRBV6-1 CASSESPGSSQPQHF TGTGCCAGCAGTGAAAGTCCCGGATCTAGTCAGCCCCAGCATTTT
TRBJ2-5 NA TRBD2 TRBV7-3 CASSPGGTQGTQYF TGTGCCAGCAGCCCCGGGGGGACCCAAGGGACCCAGTACTTC
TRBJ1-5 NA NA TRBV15 CATSRERLFQPQHF TGTGCCACCAGCCGAGAGAGGTTATTTCAGCCCCAGCATTTT
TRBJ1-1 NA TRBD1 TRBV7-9 CASSLGTGSTEAFF TGTGCCAGCAGCTTAGGGACAGGGAGTACTGAAGCTTTCTTT
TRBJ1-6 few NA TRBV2 CASAPSNSPLHF TGTGCCAGTGCGCCGAGTAATTCACCCCTCCACTTT
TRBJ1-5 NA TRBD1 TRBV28 CASSSPGQGNQPQHF TGTGCCAGCAGTTCTCCGGGACAGGGAAATCAGCCCCAGCATTTT
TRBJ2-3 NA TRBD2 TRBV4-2 CASSQVAGVGDTQYF TGTGCCAGCAGCCAAGTGGCGGGGGTGGGAGATACGCAGTATTTT
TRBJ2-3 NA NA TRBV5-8 CASRTYNTDTQYF TGTGCCAGCCGAACGTACAACACAGATACGCAGTATTTT
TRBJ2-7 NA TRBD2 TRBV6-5 CASRDGGGRYEQYF TGTGCCAGCAGGGATGGCGGGGGGCGCTACGAGCAGTACTTC
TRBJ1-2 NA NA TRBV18 CASSPDNNYGYTF TGTGCCAGCTCACCGGACAATAACTATGGCTACACCTTC